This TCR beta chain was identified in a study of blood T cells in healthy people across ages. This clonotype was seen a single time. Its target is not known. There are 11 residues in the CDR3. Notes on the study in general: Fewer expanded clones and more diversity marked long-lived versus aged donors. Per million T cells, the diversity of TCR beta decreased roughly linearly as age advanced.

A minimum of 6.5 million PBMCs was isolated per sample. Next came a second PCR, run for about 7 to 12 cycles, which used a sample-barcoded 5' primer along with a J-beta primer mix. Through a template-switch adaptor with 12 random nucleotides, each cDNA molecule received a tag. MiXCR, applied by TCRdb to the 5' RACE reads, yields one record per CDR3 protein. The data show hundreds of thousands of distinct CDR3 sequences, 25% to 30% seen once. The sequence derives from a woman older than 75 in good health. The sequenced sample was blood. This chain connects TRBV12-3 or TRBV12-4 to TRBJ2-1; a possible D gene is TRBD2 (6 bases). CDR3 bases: TGTGCTAGCGGCCTCCTACGTGAGCAGTTCTTC. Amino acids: CASGLLREQFF.